This T cell receptor (beta chain) was identified in a study of blood T cell repertoires in COVID-19. About the research overall: Samples came from the United States, Italy and Spain, spanning acute and convalescent COVID-19.

The ends were cut back, 2 bases at V and 0 bases at J, with 3 bases in the middle. Looked up from germline, CDR1 is MRHNA and CDR2 is SNTAGT. The CDR3 runs to 13 residues. As handled by the study authors: Reference gene primer amplification in the assay estimated nucleated cell counts. Using immunoSEQ multiplex PCR, the repertoire was profiled, and TCRdb retains in-frame clones only, with some absent. The DNA was the basis for D and trimming; V, J and clone size are from that table. The sample lists 200,000 to 250,000 clones; 80% to 90% were seen once. This sequence was found in a man between 18 and 35 years old with active or convalescent COVID-19. This chain connects TRBV6-4 to TRBJ2-3; D is ambiguous. The sequencing input was peripheral blood. CDR3 nucleotide sequence: TGTGCCAGCAGTGACACTAGCACAGATACGCAGTATTTT. Translated: CASSDTSTDTQYF.